Listed below are T cell receptor beta chains from one sample, sequenced in a study of metastatic and nonmetastatic thyroid tumors. TCRdb re-called the PCR reads via MiXCR. The sample holds over 25,000 clones, roughly 14% seen once. The source material was blood. Source of these receptors: a male donor with papillary thyroid cancer or a benign thyroid nodule (not recorded which). Some clones in this sample may be carry-over from other donors' samples. Each CDR3 is given with its conserved first and last residue. A D gene is named only where the DNA matches it firmly. Clone sizes are given selectively: once, few, many, or a class where the clone is expanded.

TRBV30	many	.	TRBJ1-3	TGTGCCTGGAGTGTCAAGGGTGCGGGAAACACCATATATTTT	CAWSVKGAGNTIYF
TRBV29-1	few	TRBD2	TRBJ2-1	TGCAGCGTTGCGGGGACTAGCGTGGGGTCGTTCAATGAGCAGTTCTTC	CSVAGTSVGSFNEQFF
TRBV20-1	many	.	TRBJ1-1	TGCAGTGCTAAACAGGGTGACACTGAAGCTTTCTTT	CSAKQGDTEAFF
TRBV11-2	many	.	TRBJ2-2	TGTGCCAGCAGCTGGAATGGGGGGGAGCTGTTTTTT	CASSWNGGELFF
TRBV7-6	many	TRBD2	TRBJ2-1	TGTGCCAGCAGCTCACCTCTAGCGGGAGTCAATGAGCAGTTCTTC	CASSSPLAGVNEQFF
TRBV6-1	few	.	TRBJ1-3	TGTGCCAGCAGTGGAGGGTGGTCTGGAAACACCATATATTTT	CASSGGWSGNTIYF
TRBV2	.	TRBD1	TRBJ2-2	TGTGCCAATCTCGCAGGGGGCGAATTCCCCGGGGAGCTTTTTTTT	CANLAGGEFPGELFF
TRBV20-1	.	.	TRBJ2-7	TGCAGTGTTGGAGATCCGGGATACGAGCAGTACTTC	CSVGDPGYEQYF
TRBV30	many	.	TRBJ2-1	TGTGCCTTGACACTCGTCATGGGAAATGAGCAGTTCTTC	CALTLVMGNEQFF
TRBV6-1	many	TRBD1	TRBJ1-6	TGTGCCAGCAGTAATCAAGGACAGGGGCAGGGTTCACCCCTCCACTTT	CASSNQGQGQGSPLHF
TRBV9	.	.	TRBJ2-1	TGTGCCAGCAGCGTTGTGCGGAAAAGCGACAATGAGCAGTTCTTC	CASSVVRKSDNEQFF
TRBV7-2	many	.	TRBJ2-1	TGTGCCAGCCGACGGGGGTACGACTACAATGAGCAGTTCTTC	CASRRGYDYNEQFF
TRBV25-1	.	.	TRBJ1-1	TGTGCCAATCGACCTTACCGGGACACGGCCTATGGCACTGAAGCTTTCTTT	CANRPYRDTAYGTEAFF
TRBV5-4	many	.	TRBJ1-1	TGTGCCAGCAGCTTCGGCAGCTCCACTGAAGCTTTCTTT	CASSFGSSTEAFF
TRBV5-1	.	TRBD2	TRBJ2-1	TGCGCGACTAGCGGTGTTTCTTGGGATGAGCATTTCTTC	CATSGVSWDEHFF
TRBV6-1	few	.	TRBJ1-1	TGTGCCAGCAGTCCTCTGGACATGGGGGGGACTGAAGCTTTCTTT	CASSPLDMGGTEAFF
TRBV20-1	many	.	TRBJ2-2	TGCAGTGCGACCGGGACAAGCACCGGGGAGCTGTTTTTT	CSATGTSTGELFF
TRBV6-4	many	TRBD1	TRBJ1-1	TGTGCCAGCAGTTCGGGACAGCCGGGCTCTGAAGCTTTCTTT	CASSSGQPGSEAFF
TRBV24-1	many	TRBD2	TRBJ2-1	TGTGCCACCAAGACCGGGACTAGCGTCGACAATGAGCAGTTCTTC	CATKTGTSVDNEQFF
TRBV5-1	.	.	TRBJ2-7	TGCGCCAGCATCCAAACCAGCTGGAGCTCCTACGAGCAGTACTTC	CASIQTSWSSYEQYF
TRBV18	.	TRBD1	TRBJ2-5	TGTGCCAGCTCACCGACAGGGGCAGGGGAGACCCAGTACTTC	CASSPTGAGETQYF
TRBV5-1	medium-sized	.	TRBJ2-7	TGCGCCAGCAGCTTGGTTTCAGGTAGCTCCTACGAGCAGTACTTC	CASSLVSGSSYEQYF
TRBV7-6	many	TRBD2	TRBJ2-1	TGTGCCAGCACCCTCGGACTGCCTAGCGGAAACAATGAGCAGTTCTTC	CASTLGLPSGNNEQFF
TRBV6-1	few	TRBD1	TRBJ1-2	TGTGCCAGCAGCTTTGGGACAGGGAACTATGGCTACACCTTC	CASSFGTGNYGYTF
TRBV6-1	few	TRBD2	TRBJ2-3	TGTGCCAGCAGTGAGGAGCGGGGGGTCACAGATACGCAGTATTTT	CASSEERGVTDTQYF
TRBV3-1	many	TRBD1	TRBJ2-6	TGTGCCAGCAGCCTCAGGGGGTCTGGGGCCAACGTCCTGACTTTC	CASSLRGSGANVLTF
TRBV18	many	TRBD2	TRBJ2-1	TGTGCCAGCTCACCGTCGGGACTAGCGGGACGAAATGAGCAGTTCTTC	CASSPSGLAGRNEQFF
TRBV19	many	.	TRBJ1-6	TGTGCCAGTAGTATAGTAACATCTTCACCCCTCCACTTT	CASSIVTSSPLHF
TRBV7-6	few	.	TRBJ2-2	TGTGCCAGCAGCCTAATCACAGGGAACACCGGGGAGCTGTTTTTT	CASSLITGNTGELFF
TRBV6-6	many	.	TRBJ2-7	TGTGCCAGCAGTTACGGGTCGGGGGAAGCTTACGAGCAGTACTTC	CASSYGSGEAYEQYF
TRBV10-1	many	TRBD2	TRBJ2-1	TGCGCCAGCAGTGAGTCGGTTAGCGGGAGGGGCAATGAGCAGTTCTTC	CASSESVSGRGNEQFF
TRBV5-1	medium-sized	TRBD2	TRBJ2-7	TGCGCCAGCAGCTTGGGGGGACTAGCGGGCTCCTACGAGCAGTACTTC	CASSLGGLAGSYEQYF
TRBV7-3	few	.	TRBJ2-2	TGTGCCAGCAGCTACATGGGGGGCCCCGGGGAGCTGTTTTTT	CASSYMGGPGELFF
TRBV6-2/TRBV6-3	.	TRBD1	TRBJ1-1	TGTGCCAGCAGTTACTCAGGACAGGGCACTGAAGCTTTCTTT	CASSYSGQGTEAFF
TRBV3-1	.	.	TRBJ2-3	TGTGCCAGCAGCCAAGTCTTCACTAGCACAGATACGCAGTATTTT	CASSQVFTSTDTQYF
TRBV2	.	TRBD2	TRBJ2-7	TGTGCCAGCAGGACAGATACGGGACTAGCGTATACGGAGCAGTACTTC	CASRTDTGLAYTEQYF
TRBV5-1	many	.	TRBJ1-1	TGCGCCAGCAGCTCAACAGAGAACACTGAAGCTTTCTTT	CASSSTENTEAFF